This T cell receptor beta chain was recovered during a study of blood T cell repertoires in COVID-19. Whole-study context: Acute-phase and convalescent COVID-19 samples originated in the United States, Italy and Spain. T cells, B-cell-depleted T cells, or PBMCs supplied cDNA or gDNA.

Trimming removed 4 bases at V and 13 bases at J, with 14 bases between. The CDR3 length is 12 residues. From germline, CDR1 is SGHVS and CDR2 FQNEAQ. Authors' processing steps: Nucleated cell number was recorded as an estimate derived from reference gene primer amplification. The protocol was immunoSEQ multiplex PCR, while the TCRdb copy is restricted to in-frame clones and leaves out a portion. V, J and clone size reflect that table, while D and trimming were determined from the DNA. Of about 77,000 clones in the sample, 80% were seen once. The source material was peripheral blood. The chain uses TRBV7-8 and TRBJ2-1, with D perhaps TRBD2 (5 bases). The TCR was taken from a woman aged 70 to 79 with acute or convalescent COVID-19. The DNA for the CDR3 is TGTGCCAGCAGCTATGCTAGCCCCCCTCAGTTCTTC. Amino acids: CASSYASPPQFF. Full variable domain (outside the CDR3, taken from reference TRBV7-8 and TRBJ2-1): GAGVSQSPRYKVAKRGQDVALRCDPISGHVSLFWYQQALGQGPEFLTYFQNEAQLDKSGLPSDRFFAERPEGSVSTLKIQRTQQEDSAVYLCASSYASPPQFFGPGTRLTVL.